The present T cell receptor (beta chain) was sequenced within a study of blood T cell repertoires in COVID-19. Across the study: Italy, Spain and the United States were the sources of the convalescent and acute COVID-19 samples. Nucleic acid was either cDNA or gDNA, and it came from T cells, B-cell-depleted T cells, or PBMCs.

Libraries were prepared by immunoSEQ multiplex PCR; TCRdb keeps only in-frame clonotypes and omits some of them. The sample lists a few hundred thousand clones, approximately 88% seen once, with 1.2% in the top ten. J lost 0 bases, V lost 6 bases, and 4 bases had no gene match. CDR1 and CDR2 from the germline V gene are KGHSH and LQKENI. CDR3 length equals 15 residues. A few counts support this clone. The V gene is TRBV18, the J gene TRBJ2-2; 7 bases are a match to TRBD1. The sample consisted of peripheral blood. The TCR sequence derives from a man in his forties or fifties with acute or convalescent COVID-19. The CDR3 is CASSTGTANTGELFF. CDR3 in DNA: TGTGCCAGCTCTACCGGGACAGCGAACACCGGGGAGCTGTTTTTT.